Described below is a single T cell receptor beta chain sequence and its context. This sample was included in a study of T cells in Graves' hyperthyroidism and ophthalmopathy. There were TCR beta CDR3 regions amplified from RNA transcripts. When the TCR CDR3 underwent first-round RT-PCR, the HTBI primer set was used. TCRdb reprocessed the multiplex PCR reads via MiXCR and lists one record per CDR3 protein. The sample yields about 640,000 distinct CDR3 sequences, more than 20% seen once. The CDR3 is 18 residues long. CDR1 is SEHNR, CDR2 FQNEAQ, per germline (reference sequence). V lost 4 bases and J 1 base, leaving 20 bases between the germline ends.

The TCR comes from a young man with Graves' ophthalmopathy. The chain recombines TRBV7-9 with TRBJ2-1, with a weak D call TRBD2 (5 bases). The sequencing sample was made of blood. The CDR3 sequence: CASSSDSVGGHSYNEQFF. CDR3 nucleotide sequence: TGTGCCAGCAGCTCAGACTCCGTGGGCGGGCATTCCTACAATGAGCAGTTCTTC.